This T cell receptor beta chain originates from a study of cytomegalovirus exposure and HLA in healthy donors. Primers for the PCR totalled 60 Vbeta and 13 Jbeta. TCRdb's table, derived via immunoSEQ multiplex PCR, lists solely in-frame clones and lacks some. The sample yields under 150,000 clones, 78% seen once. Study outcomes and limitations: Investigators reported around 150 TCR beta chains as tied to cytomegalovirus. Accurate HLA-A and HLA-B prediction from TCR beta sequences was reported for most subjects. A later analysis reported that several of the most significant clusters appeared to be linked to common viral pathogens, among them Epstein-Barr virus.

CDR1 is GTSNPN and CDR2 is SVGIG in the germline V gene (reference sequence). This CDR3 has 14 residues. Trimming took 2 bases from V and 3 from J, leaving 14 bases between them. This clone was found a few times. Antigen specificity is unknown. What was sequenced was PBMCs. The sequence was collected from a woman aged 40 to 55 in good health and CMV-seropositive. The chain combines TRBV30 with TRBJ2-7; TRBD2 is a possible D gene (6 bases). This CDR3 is CAWSPASANYEQYF. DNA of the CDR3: TGTGCCTGGAGTCCCGCTAGCGCAAACTACGAGCAGTACTTC. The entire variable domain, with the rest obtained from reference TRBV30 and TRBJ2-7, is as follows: SQTIHQWPATLVQPVGSPLSLECTVEGTSNPNLYWYRQAAGRGLQLLFYSVGIGQISSEVPQNLSASRPQDRQFILSSKKLLLSDSGFYLCAWSPASANYEQYFGPGTRLTVT.